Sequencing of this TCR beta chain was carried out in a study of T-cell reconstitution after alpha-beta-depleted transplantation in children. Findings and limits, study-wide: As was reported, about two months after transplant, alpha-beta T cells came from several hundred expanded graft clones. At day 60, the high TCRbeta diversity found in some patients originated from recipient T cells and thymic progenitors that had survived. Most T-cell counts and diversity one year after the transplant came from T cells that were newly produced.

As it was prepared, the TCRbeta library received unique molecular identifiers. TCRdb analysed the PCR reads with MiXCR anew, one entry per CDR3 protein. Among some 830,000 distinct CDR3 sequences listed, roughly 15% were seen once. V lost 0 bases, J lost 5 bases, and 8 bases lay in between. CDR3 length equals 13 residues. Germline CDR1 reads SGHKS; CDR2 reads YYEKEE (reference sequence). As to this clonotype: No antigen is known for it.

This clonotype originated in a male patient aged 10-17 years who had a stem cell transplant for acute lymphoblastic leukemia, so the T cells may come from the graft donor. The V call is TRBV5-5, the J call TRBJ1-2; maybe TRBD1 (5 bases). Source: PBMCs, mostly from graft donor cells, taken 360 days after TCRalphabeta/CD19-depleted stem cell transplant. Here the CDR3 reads CASSLDRTYGYTF. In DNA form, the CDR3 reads TGTGCCAGCAGCTTGGACAGGACTTATGGCTACACCTTC.